This T cell receptor (beta chain) came from a study of CD8+CD57+ T cells in acquired aplastic anemia. Study information: Sorting CD4+ and CD8+ cells gave DNA averaging approximately 3 ug.

For CDR3 and TCR beta VDJ profiling, genomic DNA was the template used. TCRdb ran MiXCR on the reads and lists one entry per CDR3 protein. The sample lists about 120,000 distinct CDR3 sequences, under 60% seen once, with under 35% in the top ten. Patients included in sequencing had previously demonstrated CD8+CD57+ cell expansion by flow cytometry. Severe acquired aplastic anemia affected all patients. The CDR3 totals 15 residues. The V and J ends lost 8 bases and 5 bases, in that order; junction bases with no gene match: 5. Germline V gives CDR1 ENHRY, CDR2 SYGVKD. The rearrangement uses TRBV10-3 and TRBJ1-6; 11 nucleotides agree with TRBD1. The receptor comes from a human donor with aplastic anemia. The sample consisted of sorted CD4+, CD8+, or CD8+CD57+ T cells (not recorded which) from PBMCs. The DNA of the CDR3 is TGTGCCATCGGACAGGGGGCGACCGATAATTCACCCCTCCACTTT. Amino acids: CAIGQGATDNSPLHF.